Here is one T cell receptor (beta chain) with its context. The data belong to a study of blood T cell repertoires in COVID-19. As for the study in general: PBMCs, B-cell-depleted T cells, or T cells were the source of the cDNA or gDNA that made up the material.

Produced via immunoSEQ multiplex PCR; TCRdb's table is partial and in-frame only. This sample has approximately 250,000 clones, with approximately 80% found just once. V was clipped by 1 base and J by 1 base, with 7 bases between them. The CDR3 has 14 amino acids. CDR1 SGHRS and CDR2 YFSETQ come from the germline V gene. The receptor's source is a man aged 40-49 years who had recovered from COVID-19. The specimen was peripheral blood. The chain carries TRBV5-1 and TRBJ2-3, with D unclear. The CDR3 reads CASSLMARTDTQYF. CDR3 sequence (DNA): TGCGCCAGCAGCTTGATGGCCCGCACAGATACGCAGTATTTT.